This TCR beta chain was recovered during a study of blood T cell repertoires in COVID-19. Study in general: Italy, Spain and the United States were the sources of the convalescent and acute COVID-19 samples. Nucleic acid was either cDNA or gDNA, and it came from T cells, B-cell-depleted T cells, or PBMCs.

This CDR3 contains 15 residues. V was pared by 4 bases and J by 4 bases, with 9 bases of the junction left unmatched. Per the germline V gene, CDR1 is MGHRA and CDR2 is YSYEKL. Per the original methods: Researchers report that nucleated cell counts were estimated from reference gene primer amplification. The data were produced by immunoSEQ multiplex PCR, yet TCRdb's version contains in-frame clones alone and is incomplete. V and J calls and clone size are copied from that table; D and trimming were computed from the DNA. The sample records about 50,000 clones, under 95% being singletons. The chain recombines TRBV4-1 with TRBJ1-2; 7 bases agree with TRBD1. The receptor was derived from a human donor in a cohort sampled during active COVID-19. Specimen: peripheral blood. The CDR3 sequence is CASSPAPGQLYGYTF. The CDR3 coding sequence is TGCGCCAGCAGCCCGGCACCGGGACAGCTCTATGGCTACACCTTC.